This TCR beta chain was sequenced in a study of shared clonotypes between healthy human individuals. Study-level results: Few donors limited the genetic and exposure-history diversity represented. The naive CD4 repertoires of several donors were compared, and approximately 5% of clonotypes were shared.

From CD4+ cells came CD45RA+ naive and CD45RA-negative memory subsets. Remarks on this clone: No antigen is known for it.

Data came from immunoSEQ multiplex PCR; TCRdb stores just in-frame clones and leaves some out. The sample shows 950,000 to 1,100,000 clones, 75% of them seen only once. With V trimmed by 3 bases and J by 6 bases, 5 bases remained unmatched. This CDR3 region has 15 residues. CDR1 and CDR2 (germline): SNHLY, FYNNEI. Sequencing was performed on memory CD4+ T cells sorted from blood. Stated subset: CD45RA-negative fraction. V usage is TRBV2 and J usage is TRBJ2-1; 10 nucleotides line up with TRBD2. The sequence was collected from a man between 18 and 35 years old in good health. The CDR3 DNA follows: TGTGCCAGCAGTGACCTCGCTAGCGGGAGCAATGAGCAGTTCTTC. Amino acids: CASSDLASGSNEQFF.